This T cell receptor beta chain appears in the sequencing data of a study of T cells after yellow fever vaccination. Looking at the study overall: Fractions low in cell number were prepared with SMART-Seq v4 Ultra Low Input.

Notes on the study in general: Peaking on day 5 versus 15, the secondary response was faster but weaker. Primary-vaccination clones mostly resurfaced post-booster (96% CD4, 85% to 90% CD8).

Remarks on this clonotype: Its specificity is not known.

UMIs were added to TCR cDNA along with a universal primer site when it was made by 5'RACE template switching. TCRdb fed the 5' RACE reads into MiXCR, producing one record per CDR3 protein. The sample contains a few hundred thousand distinct CDR3 sequences, 3% to 3.5% of which appear only once. This CDR3 contains 11 residues. The V gene lost 8 bases and the J gene lost 5 bases, with 7 bases spanning the gap. The source is a man between 18 and 35 years old who received the YFV17D yellow fever vaccine. This chain connects TRBV12-3 or TRBV12-4 to TRBJ1-5; no definite D call. The source was CD4+ T cells sorted from PBMCs, collected 10 days after the yellow fever booster vaccination. The CDR3 DNA reads TGTGCCAGCGGGGTGGATCAGCCCCAGCATTTT. Protein product: CASGVDQPQHF.